The 9 T cell receptor beta chains below all came from one sample that was sequenced in a study of OX40 agonist ivuxolimab in advanced cancers. Receptor amplification or capture employed the immunoSEQ multiplex PCR assay. Entries here come from immuneACCESS through TCRdb and include only in-frame sequences with V and J called. Some clones fail to appear in such tables; in the studies checked, an unresolved V gene covers under half of the shortfall, and the cause of the remainder is unknown. The sample table lists 40,000 to 55,000 clones, just under 95% of them with a count of one. The ten top clones hold about 15% of the sample. The sequencing here drew on CD4+ or CD8+ T cells sorted from blood, taken in a trial of the OX40 agonist ivuxolimab. The receptors come from an adult with an advanced solid tumor such as melanoma, head and neck, liver or kidney cancer.

V and J are TRBV4-1 and TRBJ2-5; 8 bases are shared with TRBD2. Trimming took 3 bases from V and 7 from J; bases not matched to a gene: 7. This CDR3 is 14 amino acids long. From germline, CDR1 is MGHRA and CDR2 YSYEKL. The CDR3 DNA is TGCGCCAGCAGCCAGGTAGCGGGGACGGGGACCCAGTACTTC. Its translation is CASSQVAGTGTQYF.

The rearrangement uses TRBV27 and TRBJ1-5; 8 bases are a match to TRBD1. The V segment lost 1 base and the J segment 9 bases; nucleotides outside the gene matches: 11. Germline values: CDR1 MNHEY, CDR2 SMNVEV (reference sequence). CDR3 length: 16 residues. For the CDR3, the DNA is TGTGCCAGCAGTTTATTTACCGACAGGGGAGAGGGGCCCCAGCATTTT. It translates to CASSLFTDRGEGPQHF.

This clone has only one observation. The CDR3 sequence is CASSVDRSQETQYF. The DNA of the CDR3 is TGTGCCAGCAGCGTAGACAGATCCCAAGAGACCCAGTACTTC. The rearrangement joins TRBV7-2 to TRBJ2-5; tentative D call: TRBD1 (5 bases). V was clipped by 5 bases and J by 1 base, with 11 bases between them. The CDR3 sequence is 14 residues long. Germline V gene data show CDR1 as SGHTA and CDR2 as FQGNSA. The complete variable domain, with remaining parts taken from reference TRBV7-2 and TRBJ2-5, reads GAGVSQSPSNKVTEKGKDVELRCDPISGHTALYWYRQSLGQGLEFLIYFQGNSAPDKSGLPSDRFSAERTGGSVSTLTIQRTQQEDSAVYLCASSVDRSQETQYFGPGTRLLVL.

The chain joins TRBV4-1 to TRBJ2-1; 8 bases line up with TRBD1. This CDR3 spans 14 amino acids. Germline values: CDR1 MGHRA, CDR2 YSYEKL. After removal of 3 bases from V and 5 bases from J, the junction contained 3 bases not matched to a gene. CDR3: CASSQATGDNEQFF. CDR3 coding DNA: TGCGCCAGCAGCCAGGCGACAGGGGACAATGAGCAGTTCTTC.

The J gene is TRBJ1-2, the V gene TRBV27; the D gene is possibly TRBD1 (5 bases). Germline CDR1 is MNHEY and CDR2 is SMNVEV (reference sequence). The V end lost 6 bases, the J end lost 3 bases, and 11 bases lay between the germline ends. The CDR3 loop spans 13 amino acids. The CDR3: CASRAGIYYGYTF. The CDR3 nucleotides are TGTGCCAGCAGGGCAGGGATCTACTATGGCTACACCTTC.

The chain joins TRBV7-9 to TRBJ2-2; unclear D gene. Per the germline V gene, CDR1 is SEHNR and CDR2 is FQNEAQ (reference sequence). Trimming shortened V by 3 bases and J by 6 bases, and 14 bases separated the two germline ends. The CDR3 covers 15 residues. For the CDR3, the DNA is TGTGCCAGCAGCTTTAAAGGAATGGTGGCCGGGGAGCTGTTTTTT. The encoded protein is CASSFKGMVAGELFF.

The gene calls are TRBV5-6 and TRBJ1-5; 8 bases line up with TRBD1. The CDR3 loop spans 18 amino acids. V lost 0 bases to trimming and J lost 6 bases; unmatched junction nucleotides: 14. Germline V gene lookup returns CDR1 SGHDT and CDR2 YYEEEE. The CDR3 DNA follows: TGTGCCAGCAGCTTGGGGCTGGGGGCAGGGGGCAAAGGTCAGCCCCAGCATTTT. Its translation: CASSLGLGAGGKGQPQHF.

The V and J genes are TRBV27 and TRBJ2-3; possibly TRBD1 for D (6 bases). CDR1 is MNHEY and CDR2 is SMNVEV in the germline V gene (reference sequence). The CDR3 runs to 16 residues. The ends were cut back, 4 bases at V and 6 bases at J, with 20 bases in the middle. CDR3 coding DNA: TGTGCCAGCAGTTACAGGGTTAGCTCAGATGTGGATACGCAGTATTTT. Protein sequence: CASSYRVSSDVDTQYF.

CDR3 region: CASSPSGGSAETQYF. DNA of the CDR3: TGTGCCAGCAGTCCATCCGGGGGGAGTGCCGAGACCCAGTACTTC. The V gene is TRBV6-6, the J gene TRBJ2-5, with 7 positions matching TRBD2. The CDR3 contains 15 residues. With 5 bases clipped from V and 5 bases from J, the junction kept 11 bases outside the gene matches. CDR1 is MNHNY, CDR2 SVGAGI, per germline (reference sequence).